The clone carrying this TCR beta chain has a count of ten or more. What it binds is unknown. The TCRbeta library was prepared with unique molecular identifiers. In TCRdb, the PCR reads were re-called with MiXCR into one record per CDR3 protein. The sample records some 300,000 distinct CDR3 sequences, around 7.3% being singletons. The germline V and J ends were trimmed by 7 bases and 2 bases, with 13 bases remaining between them. CDR3 size: 14 residues. Germline V gene data show CDR1 as MNHNS and CDR2 as SASEGT. This sample stems from a study of T-cell reconstitution after alpha-beta-depleted transplantation in children. Study-wide findings and caveats: Some patients' high day-60 TCRbeta diversity was traced to surviving recipient T cells and thymic progenitors. Roughly two months post-transplant, alpha-beta T cells reportedly originated from several hundred graft clones that had expanded. The authors attributed T-cell counts and diversity one year after transplant mostly to newly produced T cells.

The input for sequencing was peripheral blood, taken 360 days after TCRalphabeta/CD19-depleted stem cell transplant. The origin of this receptor is a female patient between 2 and 15 years old who had a stem cell transplant for Fanconi anemia, so the T cells may come from the graft donor. The chain uses TRBV6-1 and TRBJ2-3, with D possibly being TRBD2 (5 bases). CDR3 protein: CASKGGLLTDTQYF. CDR3 DNA sequence: TGTGCCAGCAAAGGCGGACTGCTCACAGATACGCAGTATTTT.